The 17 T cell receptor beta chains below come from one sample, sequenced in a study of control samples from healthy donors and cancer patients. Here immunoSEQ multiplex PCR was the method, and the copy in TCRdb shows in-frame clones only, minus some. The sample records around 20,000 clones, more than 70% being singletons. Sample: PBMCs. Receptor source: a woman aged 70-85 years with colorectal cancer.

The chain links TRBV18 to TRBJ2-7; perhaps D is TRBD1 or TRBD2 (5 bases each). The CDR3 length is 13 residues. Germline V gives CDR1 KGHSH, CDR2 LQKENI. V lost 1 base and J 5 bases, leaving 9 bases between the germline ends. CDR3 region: CASSPHRDHEQYF. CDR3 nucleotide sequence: TGTGCCAGCTCACCACATAGGGACCACGAGCAGTACTTC. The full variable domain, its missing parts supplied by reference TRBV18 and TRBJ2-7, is NAGVMQNPRHLVRRRGQEARLRCSPMKGHSHVYWYRQLPEEGLKFMVYLQKENIIDESGMPKERFSAEFPKEGPSILRIQQVVRGDSAAYFCASSPHRDHEQYFGPGTRLTVT.

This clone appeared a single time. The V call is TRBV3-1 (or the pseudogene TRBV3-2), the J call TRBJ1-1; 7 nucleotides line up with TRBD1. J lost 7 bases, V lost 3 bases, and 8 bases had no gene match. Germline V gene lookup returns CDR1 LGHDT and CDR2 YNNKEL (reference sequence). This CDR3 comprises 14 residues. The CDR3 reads CASSQLTGASEAFF. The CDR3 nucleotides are TGTGCCAGCAGCCAGCTAACAGGGGCAAGTGAAGCTTTCTTT.

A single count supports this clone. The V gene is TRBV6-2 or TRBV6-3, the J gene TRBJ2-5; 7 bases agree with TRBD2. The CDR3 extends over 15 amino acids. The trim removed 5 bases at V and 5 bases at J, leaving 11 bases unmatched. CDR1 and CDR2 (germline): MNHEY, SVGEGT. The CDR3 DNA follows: TGTGCCAGCAGTGCCGGGACTACAAAAGGGGAGACCCAGTACTTC. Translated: CASSAGTTKGETQYF.

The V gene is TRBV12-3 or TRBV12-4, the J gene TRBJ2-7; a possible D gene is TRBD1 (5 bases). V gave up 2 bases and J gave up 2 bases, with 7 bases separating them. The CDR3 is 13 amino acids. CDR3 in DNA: TGTGCCAGCAGTTTACGCAGGGCCTACGAGCAGTACTTC. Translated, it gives CASSLRRAYEQYF.

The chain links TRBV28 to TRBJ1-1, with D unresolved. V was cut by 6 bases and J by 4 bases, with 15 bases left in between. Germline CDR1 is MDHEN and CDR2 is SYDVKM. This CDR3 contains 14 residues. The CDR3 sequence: CASSPPSEVTEAFF. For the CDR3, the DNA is TGTGCCAGCAGCCCCCCCTCGGAAGTCACTGAAGCTTTCTTT.

Written as DNA, the CDR3 is TGTGCCACCCAGGGGTTTGGTAATCAGCCCCAGCATTTT. This gives the protein CATQGFGNQPQHF. This chain uses TRBV19 with TRBJ1-5; tentatively, D is TRBD1 (6 bases). Trimming left V 10 bases short and J 4 bases short, with 14 bases between. Looked up from germline, CDR1 is LNHDA and CDR2 is SQIVND (reference sequence). This CDR3 has 13 amino acids.

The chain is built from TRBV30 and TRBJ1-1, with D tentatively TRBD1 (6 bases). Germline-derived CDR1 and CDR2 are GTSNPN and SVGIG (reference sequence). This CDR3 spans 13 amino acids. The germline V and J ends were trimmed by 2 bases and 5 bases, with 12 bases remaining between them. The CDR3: CAWSPGAGTEAFF. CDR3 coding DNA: TGTGCCTGGAGTCCGGGGGCAGGGACTGAAGCTTTCTTT.

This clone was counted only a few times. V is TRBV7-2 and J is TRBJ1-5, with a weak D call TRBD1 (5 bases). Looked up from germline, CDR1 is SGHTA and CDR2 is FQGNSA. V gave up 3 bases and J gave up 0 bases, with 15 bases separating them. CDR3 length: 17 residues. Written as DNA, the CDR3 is TGTGCCAGCAGCTTGTCTCAGGGCCCCTTTAGCAATCAGCCCCAGCATTTT. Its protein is CASSLSQGPFSNQPQHF.

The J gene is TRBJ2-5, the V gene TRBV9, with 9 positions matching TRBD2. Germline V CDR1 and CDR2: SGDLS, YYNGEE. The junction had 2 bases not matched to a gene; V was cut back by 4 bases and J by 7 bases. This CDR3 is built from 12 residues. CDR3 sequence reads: CASSPAGGTQYF. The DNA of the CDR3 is TGTGCCAGCAGCCCAGCGGGGGGGACCCAGTACTTC. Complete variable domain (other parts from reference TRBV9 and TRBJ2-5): DSGVTQTPKHLITATGQRVTLRCSPRSGDLSVYWYQQSLDQGLQFLIQYYNGEERAKGNILERFSAQQFPDLHSELNLSSLELGDSALYFCASSPAGGTQYFGPGTRLLVL.

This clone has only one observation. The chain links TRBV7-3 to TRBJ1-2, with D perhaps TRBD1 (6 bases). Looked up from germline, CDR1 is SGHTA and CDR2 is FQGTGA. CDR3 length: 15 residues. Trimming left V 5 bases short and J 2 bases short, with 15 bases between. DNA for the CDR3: TGTGCCAGCAGCCCAGCGGCAGGGGTAAACTATGGCTACACCTTC. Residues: CASSPAAGVNYGYTF.

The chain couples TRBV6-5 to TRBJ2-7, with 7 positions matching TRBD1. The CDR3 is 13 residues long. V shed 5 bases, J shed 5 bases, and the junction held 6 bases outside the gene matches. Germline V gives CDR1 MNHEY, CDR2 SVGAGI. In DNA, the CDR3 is TGTGCCAGCAGTCAGGGGGAGTGGGACGAGCAGTACTTC. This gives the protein CASSQGEWDEQYF.

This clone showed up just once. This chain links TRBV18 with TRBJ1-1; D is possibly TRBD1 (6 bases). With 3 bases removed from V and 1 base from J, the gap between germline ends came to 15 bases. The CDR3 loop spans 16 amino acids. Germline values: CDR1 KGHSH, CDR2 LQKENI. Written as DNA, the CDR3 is TGTGCCAGCTCACCCCCCGGCAGGGGAGCGAACACTGAAGCTTTCTTT. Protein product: CASSPPGRGANTEAFF.

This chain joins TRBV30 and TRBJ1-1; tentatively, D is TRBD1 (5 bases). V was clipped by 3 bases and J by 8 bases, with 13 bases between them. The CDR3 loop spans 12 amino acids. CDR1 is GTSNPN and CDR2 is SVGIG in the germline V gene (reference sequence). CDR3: CAWSVARTEAFF. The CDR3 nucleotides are TGTGCCTGGAGCGTTGCTCGGACAGAAGCTTTCTTT.

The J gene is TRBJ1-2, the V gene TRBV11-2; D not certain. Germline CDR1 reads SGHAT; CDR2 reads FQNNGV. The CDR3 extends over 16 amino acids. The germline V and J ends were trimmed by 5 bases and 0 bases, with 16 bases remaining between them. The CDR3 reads CASSRGWIFANYGYTF. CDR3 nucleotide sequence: TGTGCCAGCAGCCGGGGATGGATCTTTGCTAACTATGGCTACACCTTC.

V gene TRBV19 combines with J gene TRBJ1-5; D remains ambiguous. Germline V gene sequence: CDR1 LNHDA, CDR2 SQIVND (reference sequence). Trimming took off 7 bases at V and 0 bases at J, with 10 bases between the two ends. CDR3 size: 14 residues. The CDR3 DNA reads TGTGCCAGTAAAGTCCTGGGTAGCAATCAGCCCCAGCATTTT. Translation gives CASKVLGSNQPQHF. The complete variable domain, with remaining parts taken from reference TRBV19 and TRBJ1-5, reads DGGITQSPKYLFRKEGQNVTLSCEQNLNHDAMYWYRQDPGQGLRLIYYSQIVNDFQKGDIAEGYSVSREKKESFPLTVTSAQKNPTAFYLCASKVLGSNQPQHFGDGTRLSIL.

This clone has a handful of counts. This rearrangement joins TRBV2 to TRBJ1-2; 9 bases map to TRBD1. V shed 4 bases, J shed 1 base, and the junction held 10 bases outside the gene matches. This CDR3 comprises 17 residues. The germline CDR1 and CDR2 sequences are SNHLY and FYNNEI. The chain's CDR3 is CASSGGQGYKNNYGYTF. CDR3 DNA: TGTGCCAGCAGTGGGGGACAGGGCTACAAGAATAACTATGGCTACACCTTC.

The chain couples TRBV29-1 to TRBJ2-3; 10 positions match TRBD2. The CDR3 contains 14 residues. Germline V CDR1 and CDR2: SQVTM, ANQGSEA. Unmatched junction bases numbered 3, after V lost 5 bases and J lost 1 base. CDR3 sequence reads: CSVRLAGGTDTQYF. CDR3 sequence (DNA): TGCAGCGTTCGACTAGCGGGCGGCACAGATACGCAGTATTTT.